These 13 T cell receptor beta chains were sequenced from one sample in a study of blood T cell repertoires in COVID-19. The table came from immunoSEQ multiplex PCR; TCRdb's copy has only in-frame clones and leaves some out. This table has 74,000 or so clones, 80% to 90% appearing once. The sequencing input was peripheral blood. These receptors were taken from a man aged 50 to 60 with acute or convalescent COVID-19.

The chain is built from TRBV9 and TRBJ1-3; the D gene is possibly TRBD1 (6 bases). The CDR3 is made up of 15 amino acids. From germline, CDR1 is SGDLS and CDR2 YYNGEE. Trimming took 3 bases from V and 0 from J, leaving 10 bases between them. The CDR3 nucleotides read TGTGCCAGCAGCGCAGCAGGGGACTCTGGAAACACCATATATTTT. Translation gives CASSAAGDSGNTIYF.

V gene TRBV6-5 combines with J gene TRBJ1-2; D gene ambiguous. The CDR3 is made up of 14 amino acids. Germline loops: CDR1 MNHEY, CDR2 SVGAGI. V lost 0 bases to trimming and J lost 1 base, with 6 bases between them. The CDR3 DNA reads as TGTGCCAGCAGTTACTCGGCGGGTAACTATGGCTACACCTTC. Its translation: CASSYSAGNYGYTF.

The CDR3 region is CASSTGLSYNEQFF. Written as DNA, the CDR3 is TGTGCCAGCAGCACAGGGTTGTCCTACAATGAGCAGTTCTTC. The J gene is TRBJ2-1, the V gene TRBV5-4; perhaps TRBD1 as D (6 bases). Germline lookup yields CDR1 SGHNT and CDR2 YYREEE (reference sequence). V dropped 4 bases and J dropped 1 base, with 9 bases sitting between them. The CDR3 loop spans 14 amino acids. Supplemented by reference TRBV5-4 and TRBJ2-1, the full variable domain reads ETGVTQSPTHLIKTRGQQVTLRCSSQSGHNTVSWYQQALGQGPQFIFQYYREEENGRGNFPPRFSGLQFPNYSSELNVNALELDDSALYLCASSTGLSYNEQFFGPGTRLTVL.

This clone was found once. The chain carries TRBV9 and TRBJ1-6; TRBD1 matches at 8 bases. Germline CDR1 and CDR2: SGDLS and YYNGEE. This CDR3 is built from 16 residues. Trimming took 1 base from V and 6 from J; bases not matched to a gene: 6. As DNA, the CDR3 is TGTGCCAGCAGCGTACAGGGGGCGAATCCTAATTCACCCCTCCACTTT. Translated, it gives CASSVQGANPNSPLHF. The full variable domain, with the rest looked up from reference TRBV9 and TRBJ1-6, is DSGVTQTPKHLITATGQRVTLRCSPRSGDLSVYWYQQSLDQGLQFLIQYYNGEERAKGNILERFSAQQFPDLHSELNLSSLELGDSALYFCASSVQGANPNSPLHFGNGTRLTVT.

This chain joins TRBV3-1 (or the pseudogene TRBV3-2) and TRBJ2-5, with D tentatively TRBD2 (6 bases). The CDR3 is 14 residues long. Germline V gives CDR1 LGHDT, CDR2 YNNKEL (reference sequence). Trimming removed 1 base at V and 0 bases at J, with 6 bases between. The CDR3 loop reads CASSQAGDQETQYF. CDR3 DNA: TGTGCCAGCAGCCAAGCGGGGGACCAAGAGACCCAGTACTTC.

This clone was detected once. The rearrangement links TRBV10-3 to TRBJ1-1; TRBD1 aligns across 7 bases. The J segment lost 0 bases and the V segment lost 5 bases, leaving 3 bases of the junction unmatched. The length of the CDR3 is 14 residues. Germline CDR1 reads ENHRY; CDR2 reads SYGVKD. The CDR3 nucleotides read TGTGCCATCAGTACGGGACAGATGAACACTGAAGCTTTCTTT. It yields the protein CAISTGQMNTEAFF.

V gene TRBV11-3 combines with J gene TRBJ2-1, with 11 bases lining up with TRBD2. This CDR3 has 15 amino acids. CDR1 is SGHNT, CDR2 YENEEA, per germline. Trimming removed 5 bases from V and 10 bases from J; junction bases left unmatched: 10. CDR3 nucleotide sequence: TGTGCCAGCAGCCCTCAAGGGACTAGCGGAGGGGAGCAGTTCTTC. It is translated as CASSPQGTSGGEQFF.

Here the CDR3 reads CASSRTGIDQETQYF. CDR3 DNA sequence: TGTGCCAGCAGCAGGACAGGGATTGACCAAGAGACCCAGTACTTC. The chain links TRBV9 to TRBJ2-5, with 8 bases that match TRBD1. Germline values: CDR1 SGDLS, CDR2 YYNGEE. V lost 4 bases and J lost 0; bases outside the gene matches: 5. This CDR3 is 15 amino acids long.

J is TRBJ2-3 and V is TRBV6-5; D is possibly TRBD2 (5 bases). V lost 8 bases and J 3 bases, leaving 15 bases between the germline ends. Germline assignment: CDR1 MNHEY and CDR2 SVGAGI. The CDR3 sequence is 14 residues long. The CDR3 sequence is CASQPRTSTDTQYF. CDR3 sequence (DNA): TGTGCCAGCCAACCCCGGACTTCAACAGATACGCAGTATTTT.

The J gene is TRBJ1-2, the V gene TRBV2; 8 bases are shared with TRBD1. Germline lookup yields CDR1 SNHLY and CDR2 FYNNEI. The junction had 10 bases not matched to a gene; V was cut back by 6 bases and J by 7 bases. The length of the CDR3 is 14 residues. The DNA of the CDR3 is TGTGCCAGCAGCGATCTCAGGGGGCTGGGTGGCTACACCTTC. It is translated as CASSDLRGLGGYTF.

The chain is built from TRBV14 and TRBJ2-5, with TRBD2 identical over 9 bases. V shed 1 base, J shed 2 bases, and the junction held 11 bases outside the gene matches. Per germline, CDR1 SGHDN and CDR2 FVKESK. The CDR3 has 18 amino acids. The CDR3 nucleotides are TGTGCCAGCAGCCAAGGCCCTAGCGGGACGTATTATCAAGAGACCCAGTACTTC. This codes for CASSQGPSGTYYQETQYF.

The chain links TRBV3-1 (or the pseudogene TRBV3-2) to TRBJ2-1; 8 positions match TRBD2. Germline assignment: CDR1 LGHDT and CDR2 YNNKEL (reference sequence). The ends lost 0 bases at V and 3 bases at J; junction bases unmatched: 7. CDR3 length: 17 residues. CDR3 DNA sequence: TGTGCCAGCAGCCAAGATCGGCTAGCGGGTAGCTACAATGAGCAGTTCTTC. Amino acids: CASSQDRLAGSYNEQFF.

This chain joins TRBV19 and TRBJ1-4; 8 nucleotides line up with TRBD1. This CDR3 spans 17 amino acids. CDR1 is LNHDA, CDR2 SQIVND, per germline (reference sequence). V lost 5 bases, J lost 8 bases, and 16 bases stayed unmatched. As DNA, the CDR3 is TGTGCCAGTAGTCCTAGACAGGGGACTCCCCGCGGGGAAAAACTGTTTTTT. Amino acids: CASSPRQGTPRGEKLFF. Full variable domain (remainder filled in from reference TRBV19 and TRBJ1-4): DGGITQSPKYLFRKEGQNVTLSCEQNLNHDAMYWYRQDPGQGLRLIYYSQIVNDFQKGDIAEGYSVSREKKESFPLTVTSAQKNPTAFYLCASSPRQGTPRGEKLFFGSGTQLSVL.